This entry lists 25 T cell receptor beta chains sequenced from one sample in a study of glioma-infiltrating T cells. TCR alpha and beta CDR3 regions were amplified from RNA using iRepertoire nested multiplex PCR. TCRdb analysed the multiplex PCR reads with MiXCR anew, one entry per CDR3 protein. The sample contains about 130,000 distinct CDR3 sequences, about 23% of which appear only once. The sequencing input was glioma tissue, nonneoplastic brain tissue, or PBMCs (not recorded which). Source of these receptors: a human donor with low-grade glioma or glioblastoma, undergoing nonglioma brain surgery, or in good health (not recorded which).

This clonotype was counted ten times or more. The chain recombines TRBV20-1 with TRBJ2-5; 8 bases match TRBD1. V was pared by 3 bases and J by 4 bases, with 7 bases of the junction left unmatched. Germline CDR1 is DFQATT and CDR2 is SNEGSKA (reference sequence). The CDR3 consists of 14 residues. CDR3 sequence reads: CSASGQGALETQYF. For the CDR3, the DNA is TGCAGTGCTAGCGGGCAGGGGGCATTAGAGACCCAGTACTTC.

The chain has TRBV10-3 and TRBJ2-1; 11 positions agree with TRBD2. Germline trimming cut 6 bases from V and 5 bases from J; bases unmatched to any gene: 12. There are 17 residues in the CDR3. Germline CDR1 and CDR2: ENHRY and SYGVKD. CDR3 residues: CAIRGTVLAGDNNEQFF. DNA for the CDR3: TGTGCCATCAGGGGGACCGTACTAGCGGGAGACAACAATGAGCAGTTCTTC.

The gene calls are TRBV12-5 and TRBJ1-5; possible D gene TRBD1, 5 bases. From germline, CDR1 is LGHNT and CDR2 FRNRAP. CDR3 size: 13 residues. V was trimmed by 8 bases and J by 2 bases, leaving 10 bases between them. The CDR3 spells CASRGEGNQPQHF. The CDR3 region has the DNA TGTGCTAGTCGGGGGGAGGGCAATCAGCCCCAGCATTTT.

This clonotype was seen ten or more times. The gene calls are TRBV4-3 and TRBJ2-1; 9 nucleotides line up with TRBD2. The CDR3 loop spans 17 amino acids. After removal of 0 bases from V and 2 bases from J, the junction contained 5 bases not matched to a gene. Germline V lookup: CDR1 LGHNA, CDR2 YSLEER. The CDR3: CASSQDWAGGPYNEQFF. As DNA, the CDR3 is TGCGCCAGCAGCCAAGATTGGGCGGGAGGGCCCTACAATGAGCAGTTCTTC.

This clonotype showed up many times. The chain carries TRBV28 and TRBJ1-2; D is unresolved. V lost 4 bases and J lost 0, with 12 bases in between. The V gene's germline CDR1 is MDHEN and CDR2 SYDVKM. There are 15 residues in the CDR3. The CDR3 region has the DNA TGTGCCAGCAGTTCCAGGCGGGGATCTAACTATGGCTACACCTTC. It is translated as CASSSRRGSNYGYTF.

This clonotype showed up just a few times. The J gene is TRBJ2-6, the V gene TRBV19; D is uncertain. This CDR3 comprises 15 residues. From germline, CDR1 is LNHDA and CDR2 SQIVND (reference sequence). Trimming left V 4 bases short and J 1 base short, with 8 bases between. CDR3 DNA sequence: TGTGCCAGTAGTAAGTTAATGTCTGGGGCCAACGTCCTGACTTTC. This sequence encodes CASSKLMSGANVLTF.

The sample holds many counts of this clonotype. The V and J genes are TRBV20-1 and TRBJ2-2; TRBD1 is a possible D gene (5 bases). The CDR3 covers 18 residues. Germline-derived CDR1 and CDR2 are DFQATT and SNEGSKA (reference sequence). The V end was cut by 0 bases, the J end by 0 bases, with 17 bases between. The DNA of the CDR3 is TGCAGTGCTAGAGATCCAAGAGACAGATACGCGAACACCGGGGAGCTGTTTTTT. Residues: CSARDPRDRYANTGELFF.

This clonotype was counted at least ten times. The chain links TRBV7-2 to TRBJ2-4; D call uncertain. The germline V gene encodes CDR1 SGHTA and CDR2 FQGNSA. V was pared by 0 bases and J by 4 bases, with 7 bases between. This CDR3 comprises 14 residues. Here the CDR3 reads CASSLAVGKNIQYF. Here the CDR3 DNA reads TGTGCCAGCAGCTTAGCGGTCGGTAAAAACATTCAGTACTTC.

A note on this clonotype: A single base separates this from a much larger clone, so it may be a read error. The chain carries TRBV7-8 and TRBJ2-7; weak D call: TRBD2 (5 bases). The CDR3 covers 13 residues. Germline V gene data show CDR1 as SGHVS and CDR2 as FQNEAQ. V dropped 6 bases and J dropped 7 bases, with 16 bases sitting between them. The CDR3 protein is CASRPRTVGEQYF. In DNA, the CDR3 is TGTGCCAGCAGACCAAGGACTGTGGGAGAGCAGTACTTC.

On this clonotype: This sequence may be a read error, since a much larger clone differs from it by one base. V usage is TRBV6-4 and J usage is TRBJ2-7; no clear D gene. The germline V gene encodes CDR1 MRHNA and CDR2 SNTAGT. This CDR3 has 14 residues. CDR3 nucleotide sequence: TGTGCCATCAGTGACCAGGAGCGCTCCTACGAGCGGTACTTC. Its translation is CAISDQERSYERYF.

This clonotype has at least ten counts. The V call is TRBV28, the J call TRBJ2-3; no firm D call. The CDR3 runs to 10 residues. The germline CDR1 and CDR2 sequences are MDHEN and SYDVKM. Trimming took off 3 bases at V and 8 bases at J, with 3 bases between the two ends. The CDR3 loop is CASSFGTQYF. CDR3 bases: TGTGCCAGCAGTTTTGGTACGCAGTATTTT. The full variable domain, with the rest looked up from reference TRBV28 and TRBJ2-3, is DVKVTQSSRYLVKRTGEKVFLECVQDMDHENMFWYRQDPGLGLRLIYFSYDVKMKEKGDIPEGYSVSREKKERFSLILESASTNQTSMYLCASSFGTQYFGPGTRLTVL.

As to this clonotype: With a much larger clone just one base away, this may be a read error. The rearrangement uses TRBV13 and TRBJ2-3, with 8 nucleotides matching TRBD1. This CDR3 is built from 14 residues. CDR1 and CDR2 from the germline V gene are PRHDT and FYEKMQ (reference sequence). The CDR3 is CACSFRTGPDTQYF. CDR3 nucleotides: TGTGCCTGCAGCTTCAGGACAGGGCCAGATACGCAGTATTTT.

This clonotype was seen repeatedly, ten times or more. The gene calls are TRBV11-1 and TRBJ1-6; possible D gene TRBD1, 6 bases. The germline V gene encodes CDR1 SGHAT and CDR2 FQDESV (reference sequence). CDR3 length: 15 amino acids. Trimming cost V 5 bases and J 3 bases, with 11 bases left between them. CDR3 protein: CASSTGQSYNSPLHF. The CDR3 DNA reads as TGTGCCAGCAGCACCGGACAGAGCTATAATTCACCCCTCCACTTT.

This clonotype was recorded at least ten times. The chain couples TRBV10-3 to TRBJ1-2, with unresolved D. The V gene lost 3 bases and the J gene lost 0 bases, with 5 bases spanning the gap. This CDR3 has 13 residues. Germline loops: CDR1 ENHRY, CDR2 SYGVKD. CDR3 DNA: TGTGCCATCAGTGATATGGCTAACTATGGCTACACCTTC. Encoded protein: CAISDMANYGYTF.

This clonotype occurred once. A read error is possible here, since a much larger clone lies one base away. V is TRBV6-1 and J is TRBJ2-1, with no clear D. Germline V CDR1 and CDR2: MNHNS, SASEGT. This CDR3 is 12 amino acids long. With 5 bases removed from V and 8 bases from J, the gap between germline ends came to 10 bases. The CDR3 reads CASSQPEDEQFF. In DNA, the CDR3 is TGTGCCAGCAGTCAGCCTGAAGATGAGCAGTTCTTC.

This clonotype was counted many times. V gene TRBV6-1 combines with J gene TRBJ2-3; 9 nucleotides line up with TRBD1. V trimming: 5 bases; J trimming: 1 base; junction bases outside the gene matches: 10. CDR3 length equals 17 residues. Looked up from germline, CDR1 is MNHNS and CDR2 is SASEGT. CDR3 DNA: TGTGCCAGCAGTCCCGCGCCGGGACAGGGCGGCACAGATACGCAGTATTTT. Its translation is CASSPAPGQGGTDTQYF.

This clonotype was seen a few times. This chain uses TRBV19 with TRBJ2-7, with D possibly TRBD2 on 5 matching bases. This CDR3 is 13 amino acids long. Per the germline V gene, CDR1 is LNHDA and CDR2 is SQIVND (reference sequence). V was pared by 1 base and J by 4 bases, with 8 bases between. This CDR3 is CASSIGTPYEQYF. CDR3 nucleotide sequence: TGTGCCAGTAGTATAGGGACTCCGTACGAGCAGTACTTC.

At least ten counts were recorded for this clonotype. Written as DNA, the CDR3 is TGTGCCAGCAGTGAAACCGGGGAGACCCAGTACTTC. Its protein product is CASSETGETQYF. V and J are TRBV2 and TRBJ2-5; no definite D call. The germline gives CDR1 SNHLY, CDR2 FYNNEI. The CDR3 has 12 residues. V gave up 2 bases and J gave up 5 bases, with 6 bases separating them. Full variable domain (remainder filled in from reference TRBV2 and TRBJ2-5): EPEVTQTPSHQVTQMGQEVILRCVPISNHLYFYWYRQILGQKVEFLVSFYNNEISEKSEIFDDQFSVERPDGSNFTLKIRSTKLEDSAMYFCASSETGETQYFGPGTRLLVL.

This clonotype appeared many times. CDR3 bases: TGTGCCAGCAGTTTGGGCAGGGGGTTGTATGGCTACACCTTC. It yields the protein CASSLGRGLYGYTF. V usage is TRBV28 and J usage is TRBJ1-2; TRBD1 agrees at 7 bases. Trimming removed 3 bases from V and 5 bases from J; junction bases left unmatched: 6. Germline V gene lookup returns CDR1 MDHEN and CDR2 SYDVKM. The CDR3 length is 14 residues.

The chain joins TRBV9 to TRBJ2-1; D may be TRBD2 (5 bases). The CDR3 length is 16 residues. Germline V gene sequence: CDR1 SGDLS, CDR2 YYNGEE. Trimming pared 3 bases from V and 6 bases from J, leaving 19 bases between. This CDR3 reads CASSANTRVSTNEQFF. For the CDR3, the DNA is TGTGCCAGCAGCGCAAATACTAGGGTATCTACCAATGAGCAGTTCTTC.

In its sample, this clonotype was seen many times. The rearrangement uses TRBV24-1 and TRBJ2-5, with 8 bases matching TRBD2. The germline V gene has CDR1 KGHDR and CDR2 SFDVKD. V was clipped by 5 bases and J by 2 bases; unmatched bases: 6. The CDR3 is 15 amino acids. This CDR3 reads CATSAPTSGQETQYF. In DNA form, the CDR3 reads TGTGCCACCAGTGCCCCAACTAGCGGACAAGAGACCCAGTACTTC.

This clonotype was observed at least ten times. V and J are TRBV19 and TRBJ1-1; TRBD1 agrees at 9 bases. The ends lost 4 bases at V and 5 bases at J; junction bases unmatched: 5. The CDR3 contains 14 residues. Germline V gives CDR1 LNHDA, CDR2 SQIVND (reference sequence). The CDR3 region has the DNA TGTGCCAGTAGTAGGGACAGGGAGGGTACTGAAGCTTTCTTT. It encodes CASSRDREGTEAFF.

This clonotype was observed many times. V gene TRBV7-6 combines with J gene TRBJ2-5; D remains unclear. V lost 5 bases and J 5 bases, leaving 12 bases between the germline ends. Germline V gene sequence: CDR1 SGHVS, CDR2 FNYEAQ. This CDR3 is 13 amino acids long. CDR3: CASSTSQQETQYF. CDR3 coding DNA: TGTGCCAGCAGCACGAGTCAGCAGGAGACCCAGTACTTC.

This clonotype has at least ten counts. CDR3 amino acids: CASSQDRAPNYGYTF. CDR3 DNA: TGCGCCAGCAGCCAAGATAGAGCCCCAAACTATGGCTACACCTTC. The chain carries TRBV4-3 and TRBJ1-2; the D is unclear. Trimming cost V 0 bases and J 2 bases, with 10 bases left between them. Per germline, CDR1 LGHNA and CDR2 YSLEER. The CDR3 sequence is 15 residues long.

The chain has TRBV12-3 or TRBV12-4 and TRBJ2-7; weak D call: TRBD2 (5 bases). V lost 6 bases and J 4 bases, leaving 16 bases between the germline ends. This CDR3 comprises 14 residues. CDR3 protein: CASRPRWGEYEQYF. The CDR3 DNA is TGTGCCAGCAGGCCGAGATGGGGAGAGTACGAGCAGTACTTC.